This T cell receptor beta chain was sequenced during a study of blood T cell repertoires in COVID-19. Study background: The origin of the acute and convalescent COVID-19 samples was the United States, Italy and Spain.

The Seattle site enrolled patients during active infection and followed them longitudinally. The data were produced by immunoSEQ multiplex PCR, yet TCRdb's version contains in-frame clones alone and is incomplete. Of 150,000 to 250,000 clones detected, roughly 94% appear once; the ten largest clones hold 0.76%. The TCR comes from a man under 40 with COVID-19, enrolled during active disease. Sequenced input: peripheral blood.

The CDR3 loop is CAWNRLGNEQFF. CDR3 nucleotide sequence: TGTGCCTGGAACCGACTAGGCAATGAGCAGTTCTTC. The chain employs TRBV30 and TRBJ2-1; maybe TRBD2 (6 bases). Trimming shortened V by 4 bases and J by 6 bases, and 10 bases separated the two germline ends. Germline V gene data show CDR1 as GTSNPN and CDR2 as SVGIG (reference sequence). The CDR3 consists of 12 residues.